The 9 T cell receptor beta chains below come from one sample, sequenced in a study of blood T cell repertoires in COVID-19. Generated by immunoSEQ multiplex PCR, the TCRdb table keeps only in-frame clones and is missing some. The top ten clones hold approximately 3% of a sample with approximately 250,000 clones, approximately 90% of them seen once. Sequencing was done on a sample of PBMCs or T cells enriched from blood (not recorded which). The receptors were sampled from a man aged 35 to 55 who had been exposed to COVID-19.

In its sample, this clone was seen once. The chain is built from TRBV5-1 and TRBJ2-7; weak D call: TRBD1 (6 bases). Trimming took off 1 base at V and 5 bases at J, with 10 bases between the two ends. The CDR3 consists of 13 residues. CDR1 and CDR2 from the germline V gene are SGHRS and YFSETQ. DNA for the CDR3: TGCGCCAGCAGCTTGACAGGGACCCACGAGCAGTACTTC. This sequence encodes CASSLTGTHEQYF.

This clone has just a few counts. This rearrangement joins TRBV4-3 to TRBJ2-2; 15 nucleotides match TRBD2. The germline V gene has CDR1 LGHNA and CDR2 YSLEER. J gave up 6 bases and V 3 bases, and 2 bases lay outside the gene matches. The CDR3 runs 16 residues. CDR3 region: CASSQRTSGRAGELFF. The CDR3 DNA reads TGCGCCAGCAGCCAGAGGACTAGCGGGAGGGCCGGGGAGCTGTTTTTT.

The CDR3 region has the DNA TGTGCCTGGAGTGTACGAGACACCTACGAGCAGTACTTC. Amino acid sequence: CAWSVRDTYEQYF. This chain connects TRBV30 to TRBJ2-7; D remains unclear. Germline V CDR1 and CDR2: GTSNPN, SVGIG (reference sequence). The CDR3 totals 13 residues. The V end was cut by 0 bases, the J end by 2 bases, with 8 bases between.

The CDR3 bases are TGTGCCAGCAGTTCGGACACTCTCTCCTACAATGAGCAGTTCTTC. Amino acid sequence: CASSSDTLSYNEQFF. The J gene is TRBJ2-1, the V gene TRBV6-5; D may be TRBD1 (5 bases). The CDR3 length is 15 residues. Looked up from germline, CDR1 is MNHEY and CDR2 is SVGAGI. V gave up 4 bases and J gave up 0 bases, with 10 bases separating them.

This clone was observed a single time. V usage is TRBV19 and J usage is TRBJ1-5; D might be TRBD1 (6 bases). V was pared by 6 bases and J by 9 bases, with 15 bases between. This CDR3 has 13 amino acids. Germline V gives CDR1 LNHDA, CDR2 SQIVND (reference sequence). CDR3 nucleotides: TGTGCCAGTAGATCACAGGGTTTGGGGCCCCAGCATTTT. Translation gives CASRSQGLGPQHF.

CDR3 sequence reads: CASSPQTGNTIYF. The CDR3 nucleotides read TGCGCCAGCAGCCCCCAAACTGGAAACACCATATATTTT. The rearrangement uses TRBV5-1 and TRBJ1-3; D gene ambiguous. Between the trimmed V and J ends, which lost 4 bases and 2 bases, there was a span of 7 bases. The CDR3 spans 13 residues. Germline CDR1 and CDR2: SGHRS and YFSETQ.

The gene calls are TRBV2 and TRBJ2-1; 8 bases are shared with TRBD2. The germline CDR1 and CDR2 sequences are SNHLY and FYNNEI. This CDR3 comprises 11 residues. V dropped 9 bases and J dropped 9; count of bases not matched to a gene: 4. The CDR3 nucleotides are TGTGCCAGGGGACTAGGTCGTGAGCAGTTCTTC. Amino acid sequence: CARGLGREQFF.

This clone was recorded a few times. V and J are TRBV2 and TRBJ2-1; 11 nucleotides align to TRBD2. The CDR3 has 14 residues. Germline loops: CDR1 SNHLY, CDR2 FYNNEI. Unmatched junction bases numbered 8, after V lost 8 bases and J lost 8 bases. This chain's CDR3 is CASGLTSGTDEQFF. DNA for the CDR3: TGTGCCAGCGGGCTGACTAGCGGGACGGATGAGCAGTTCTTC.

The chain is built from TRBV5-1 and TRBJ2-1, with 8 bases identical to TRBD2. The CDR3 contains 16 residues. The germline CDR1 and CDR2 sequences are SGHRS and YFSETQ. The J segment lost 8 bases and the V segment lost 4 bases, leaving 14 bases of the junction unmatched. CDR3 residues: CASSAGKAGVVDEQFF. CDR3 DNA sequence: TGCGCCAGCAGCGCGGGCAAAGCGGGAGTGGTGGATGAGCAGTTCTTC.